These T cell receptor beta chains were read from a single sample in a study of Graves' ophthalmopathy and Graves' hyperthyroidism. TCRdb used MiXCR to reprocess the multiplex PCR reads, holding one entry per CDR3 protein. The sample comprises around 1,000,000 distinct CDR3 sequences, 36% of which are singletons, and over 8.5% rests with the top ten. The sequenced sample consisted of peripheral blood or thyroid tissue (not recorded which). All receptors derive from an adult man with Graves' hyperthyroidism. Each CDR3 is given with its conserved first and last residue. A D gene is named only where the DNA matches it firmly. Clone size is given for some rows only: seen once, a few or many times, or a class if the clone is expanded.

j_call clone_size d_call v_call cdr3_nt cdr3_aa
TRBJ2-5 NA TRBD1 TRBV5-4 TGTGCCAGCAGCATTCGGACAGGGAACCAGTACTTC CASSIRTGNQYF
TRBJ1-2 few NA TRBV3-1 TGTGCCAGCAGCCAAGACAGGGTGGATGGCTACACCTTC CASSQDRVDGYTF
TRBJ1-5 many NA TRBV12-3/TRBV12-4 TGTGCCAGCAGCAAGCGGGGCTTCGGGATCGATCAGCCCCAGCATTTT CASSKRGFGIDQPQHF
TRBJ2-1 few NA TRBV9 TGTGCCAGCAGCCCCTCCGGGCCTTACCCCAATGAGCAGTTCTTC CASSPSGPYPNEQFF
TRBJ1-2 NA NA TRBV7-8 TGTGCCAGCATCGAGGGAAGGGGAGGCTACACCTTC CASIEGRGGYTF
TRBJ1-5 NA NA TRBV6-5 TGTGCCAGCAGAAACCGGGACGCTAGCAATCAGCCCCAGCATTTT CASRNRDASNQPQHF
TRBJ2-5 many TRBD1 TRBV11-2 TGTGCCAGCAGCTCGGGACAGGGAACGAGTGAGACCCAGTACTTC CASSSGQGTSETQYF
TRBJ2-7 few TRBD2 TRBV6-5 TGTGCCAGCACCACAACTAGCGGGAGGGCCGGTTATACCTACGAGCAGTACTTC CASTTTSGRAGYTYEQYF
TRBJ2-7 NA NA TRBV7-2 TGTGCCAGCAGCTTAGATGCCTCTACCTACGAGCAGTACTTC CASSLDASTYEQYF
TRBJ2-7 once NA TRBV27 TGTGCCAGCACCCCCCCCGGGGCCGAGCAGTACTTC CASTPPGAEQYF
TRBJ2-7 few TRBD1 TRBV5-1 TGCGCCAGCAGCGGGGACAGATGGGGCTACGAGCAGTACTTC CASSGDRWGYEQYF
TRBJ2-7 few TRBD1 TRBV7-9 TGTGCCAGCAGCTTGGGGACAGGGGGGCAGTACTTC CASSLGTGGQYF
TRBJ2-7 few NA TRBV7-9 TGTGCCAGCAGTCCCGGAGTTGCTTCCTACGAGCAGTACTTC CASSPGVASYEQYF
TRBJ2-2 few TRBD1 TRBV5-6 TGTGCCAGCAGCTTACAGGGGGCGACTACCGGGGAGCTGTTTTTT CASSLQGATTGELFF
TRBJ2-1 NA NA TRBV2 TGTGCCAGCAGTGTATTGGACAATGAGCAGTTCTTC CASSVLDNEQFF
TRBJ2-7 many TRBD1 TRBV2 TGTGCCAGCAGTGACCGACAGGGGGCTTACGAGCAGTACTTC CASSDRQGAYEQYF
TRBJ2-7 NA TRBD1 TRBV10-3 TGTGCCAGCAGTCGGGGCGGACAGGGCGAGTACGAGCAGTACTTC CASSRGGQGEYEQYF
TRBJ2-7 many TRBD2 TRBV4-1 TGCGCCAGCAGCCAAGTCAGCGGGAGCTACGAGCAGTACTTC CASSQVSGSYEQYF
TRBJ2-5 few NA TRBV20-1 TGCAGTGCTAGAGAATATTGGTCGGATCAAGAGACCCAGTACTTC CSAREYWSDQETQYF
TRBJ2-6 NA TRBD1 TRBV2 TGTGCCAGCAGTCACCCTGGACAGGGAGCCAACGTCCTGACTTTC CASSHPGQGANVLTF
TRBJ1-5 many NA TRBV15 TGTGCCACCAGCGTAGGCCGGGGACGACAGCCCCAGCATTTT CATSVGRGRQPQHF
TRBJ2-6 many NA TRBV29-1 TGCAGCGTTTTATCTGGGGCCAACGTCCTGACTTTC CSVLSGANVLTF
TRBJ2-7 many NA TRBV7-8 TGTGCCAGCAGCCCCCCGGCCTACGAGCAGTACTTC CASSPPAYEQYF
TRBJ1-1 NA NA TRBV29-1 TGCAGCGTTGAAACTAGGGAGAACACTGAAGCTTTCTTT CSVETRENTEAFF
TRBJ2-4 NA NA TRBV10-3 TGTGCCATCAGGGGACGGGACACAAACATTCAGTACTTC CAIRGRDTNIQYF
TRBJ1-1 many NA TRBV5-1 TGCGCCAGCAGCAAAGGGCGGCAGGACACTGAAGCTTTCTTT CASSKGRQDTEAFF
TRBJ1-3 few TRBD1 TRBV20-1 TGCAGTGCTAGCTGGACAGGGACCTCTGGAAACACCATATATTTT CSASWTGTSGNTIYF
TRBJ1-5 NA TRBD1 TRBV10-3 TGTGCCATCAGTGGGACAGGGGTCCAGGCCCAGCATTTT CAISGTGVQAQHF
TRBJ1-5 many TRBD1 TRBV29-1 TGCAGCGTTGTCGGACAGGGGGTAGAGCCCCAGCATTTT CSVVGQGVEPQHF
TRBJ2-2 few NA TRBV5-1 TGCGCCAGCAGCTTCAGAAGACAGAGTAACACCGGGGAGCTGTTTTTT CASSFRRQSNTGELFF
TRBJ2-7 many NA TRBV29-1 TGCAGCGTTGTAACCGGGACCTACGAGCAGTACTTC CSVVTGTYEQYF
TRBJ1-1 NA NA TRBV7-2 TGTGCCAGCAGCCCGGGACCCTTGAACGCTGAAGCTTTCTTT CASSPGPLNAEAFF
TRBJ2-7 many NA TRBV6-6 TGTGCCAGCAGTTACGGGGGCCACACTGCGAGCTCCTACGAGCAGTACTTC CASSYGGHTASSYEQYF
TRBJ2-2 NA TRBD1 TRBV12-3/TRBV12-4 TGCGCCAGCAGCGAACGGACAGGGAGCACCGGGGAGCTGTTTTTT CASSERTGSTGELFF
TRBJ1-2 few NA TRBV4-3 TGCGCCAGCAGCCAAGGCCCAAAGCGCCCCTCTAACTATGGCTACACCTTC CASSQGPKRPSNYGYTF
TRBJ1-2 many TRBD1 TRBV19 TGTGCCAGCAGAGGACAGGTCTATGGCTACACCTTC CASRGQVYGYTF
TRBJ1-5 NA NA TRBV30 TGTGCCTGGAGTTTAGGGAATCAGCCCCAGCATTTT CAWSLGNQPQHF
TRBJ2-2 NA NA TRBV5-1 TGCGCCAACTTCAGGGACCCGAAAACCGGGGAGCTGTTTTTT CANFRDPKTGELFF
TRBJ1-2 NA TRBD1 TRBV12-3/TRBV12-4 TGTGCCAGCAGTCCTTACCCGGGACAGCTCTATGGCTACACCTTC CASSPYPGQLYGYTF
TRBJ1-5 few TRBD1 TRBV5-1 TGCGCCAGCAGCTCCGGGACAGGGCCCCAGCATTTT CASSSGTGPQHF